The present T cell receptor beta chain was sequenced within a study of cytomegalovirus exposure and HLA in healthy donors. The study ran its PCR with 60 Vbeta and 13 Jbeta primers. Repertoires were generated with immunoSEQ multiplex PCR, while TCRdb's copy carries only in-frame clones and drops some. Of some 110,000 clones in the sample, 10% were seen once. Findings of the study overall: The classifier was said to identify cytomegalovirus status with high specificity and sensitivity.

Trimming cost V 3 bases and J 10 bases, with 9 bases left between them. This CDR3 has 12 amino acids. In germline, CDR1 is LNHDA, CDR2 SQIVND (reference sequence). This clone was observed a few times. The antigen is undetermined. This clonotype originated in a man aged 40-50 years in good health and CMV-seropositive. The specimen sequenced was PBMCs. The chain couples TRBV19 to TRBJ1-4; D unresolved. The CDR3 loop is CASSINSRKLFF. In DNA form, the CDR3 reads TGTGCCAGTAGTATTAATTCGAGAAAACTGTTTTTT.